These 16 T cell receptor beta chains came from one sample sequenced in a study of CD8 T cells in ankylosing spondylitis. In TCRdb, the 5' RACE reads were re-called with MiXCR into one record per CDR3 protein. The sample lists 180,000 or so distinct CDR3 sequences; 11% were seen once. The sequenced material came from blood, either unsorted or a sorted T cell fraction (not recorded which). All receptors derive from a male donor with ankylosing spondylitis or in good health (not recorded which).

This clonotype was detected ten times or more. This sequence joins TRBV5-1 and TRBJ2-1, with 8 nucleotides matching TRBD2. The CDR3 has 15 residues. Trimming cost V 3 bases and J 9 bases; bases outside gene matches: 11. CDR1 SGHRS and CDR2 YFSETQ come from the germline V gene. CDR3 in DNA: TGCGCCAGCAGCTCCGAAACTAGCGGCGTGGGTGAGCAGTTCTTC. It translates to CASSSETSGVGEQFF.

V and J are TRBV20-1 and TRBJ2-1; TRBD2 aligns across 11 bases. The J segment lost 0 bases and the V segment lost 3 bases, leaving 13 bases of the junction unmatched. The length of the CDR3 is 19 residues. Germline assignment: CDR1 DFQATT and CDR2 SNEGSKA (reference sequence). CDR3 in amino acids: CSAREVASGGRSSYNEQFF. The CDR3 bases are TGCAGTGCTAGGGAAGTAGCTAGCGGGGGGCGGAGCTCCTACAATGAGCAGTTCTTC.

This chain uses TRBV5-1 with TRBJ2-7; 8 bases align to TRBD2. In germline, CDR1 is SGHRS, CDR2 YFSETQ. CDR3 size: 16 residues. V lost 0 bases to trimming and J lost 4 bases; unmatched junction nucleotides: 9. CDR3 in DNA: TGCGCCAGCAGCTTGGCCGGTCAGCGGGGGCTTTACGAGCAGTACTTC. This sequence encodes CASSLAGQRGLYEQYF. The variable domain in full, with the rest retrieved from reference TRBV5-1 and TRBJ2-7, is KAGVTQTPRYLIKTRGQQVTLSCSPISGHRSVSWYQQTPGQGLQFLFEYFSETQRNKGNFPGRFSGRQFSNSRSEMNVSTLELGDSALYLCASSLAGQRGLYEQYFGPGTRLTVT.

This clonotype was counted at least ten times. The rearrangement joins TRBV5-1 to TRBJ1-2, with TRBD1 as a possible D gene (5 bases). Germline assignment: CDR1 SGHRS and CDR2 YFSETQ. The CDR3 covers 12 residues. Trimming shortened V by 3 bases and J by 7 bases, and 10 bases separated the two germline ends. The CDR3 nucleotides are TGCGCCAGCAGCTGGGACGTCAGTGGCTACACCTTC. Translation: CASSWDVSGYTF.

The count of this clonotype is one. CDR3 sequence reads: CASRSGRDTDTQYF. The DNA of the CDR3 is TGTGCCAGCAGGAGCGGGCGGGACACAGATACGCAGTATTTT. The gene calls are TRBV7-2 and TRBJ2-3, with a possible D match to TRBD2 (6 bases). CDR3 size: 14 residues. Trimming shortened V by 6 bases and J by 2 bases, and 12 bases separated the two germline ends. Looked up from germline, CDR1 is SGHTA and CDR2 is FQGNSA.

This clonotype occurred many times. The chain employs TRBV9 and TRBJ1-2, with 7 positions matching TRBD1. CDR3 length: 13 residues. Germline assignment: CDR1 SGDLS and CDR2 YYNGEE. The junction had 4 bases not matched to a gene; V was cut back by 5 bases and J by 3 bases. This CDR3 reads CASSGQGDYGYTF. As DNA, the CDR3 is TGTGCCAGCAGTGGCCAGGGGGACTATGGCTACACCTTC.

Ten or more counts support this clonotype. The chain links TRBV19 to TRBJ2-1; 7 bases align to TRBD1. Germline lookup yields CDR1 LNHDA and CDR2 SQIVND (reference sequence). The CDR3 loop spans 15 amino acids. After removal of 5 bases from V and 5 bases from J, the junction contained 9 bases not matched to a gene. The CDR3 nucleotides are TGTGCCAGTAGTTCCTTGGACAGGCCAAACAATGAGCAGTTCTTC. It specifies CASSSLDRPNNEQFF.

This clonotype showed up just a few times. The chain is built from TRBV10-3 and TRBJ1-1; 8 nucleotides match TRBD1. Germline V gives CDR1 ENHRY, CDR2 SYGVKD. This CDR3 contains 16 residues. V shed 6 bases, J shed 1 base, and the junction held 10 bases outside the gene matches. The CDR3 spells CAISFSGQGQNTEAFF. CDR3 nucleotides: TGTGCCATCAGCTTCTCCGGACAGGGCCAGAACACTGAAGCTTTCTTT.

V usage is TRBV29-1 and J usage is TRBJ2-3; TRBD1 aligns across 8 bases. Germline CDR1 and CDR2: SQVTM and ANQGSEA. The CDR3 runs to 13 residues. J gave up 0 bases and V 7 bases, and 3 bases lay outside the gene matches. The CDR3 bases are TGCAGCGACCGACAGGGGAGCACAGATACGCAGTATTTT. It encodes CSDRQGSTDTQYF.

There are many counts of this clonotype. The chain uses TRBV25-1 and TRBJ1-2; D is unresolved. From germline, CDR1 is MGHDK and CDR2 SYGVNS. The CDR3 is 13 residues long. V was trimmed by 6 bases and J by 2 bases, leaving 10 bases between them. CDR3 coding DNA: TGTGCCAGCAGCCTATCCGGGAACTATGGCTACACCTTC. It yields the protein CASSLSGNYGYTF.

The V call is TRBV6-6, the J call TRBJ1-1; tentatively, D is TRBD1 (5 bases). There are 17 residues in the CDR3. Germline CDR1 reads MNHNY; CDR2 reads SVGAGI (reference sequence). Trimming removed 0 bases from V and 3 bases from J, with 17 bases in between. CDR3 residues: CASSYSIQRGLDTEAFF. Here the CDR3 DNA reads TGTGCCAGCAGTTACTCGATCCAGAGGGGCCTTGACACTGAAGCTTTCTTT.

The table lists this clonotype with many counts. CDR3 region: CASSSGPGGRNSPLHF. The CDR3 region has the DNA TGCGCCAGCAGCTCGGGACCGGGCGGTCGTAATTCACCCCTCCACTTT. This chain joins TRBV5-1 and TRBJ1-6; TRBD1 is a possible D gene (5 bases). The V end was cut by 3 bases, the J end by 6 bases, with 16 bases between. Germline V lookup: CDR1 SGHRS, CDR2 YFSETQ. CDR3 length: 16 amino acids.

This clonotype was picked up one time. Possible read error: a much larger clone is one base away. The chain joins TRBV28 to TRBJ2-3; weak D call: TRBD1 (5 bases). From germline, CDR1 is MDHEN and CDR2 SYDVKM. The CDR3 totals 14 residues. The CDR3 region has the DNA TGTGCCAACAGTCAGCAGGGTTTTGGGGATACGCAGTATTTT. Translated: CANSQQGFGDTQYF.

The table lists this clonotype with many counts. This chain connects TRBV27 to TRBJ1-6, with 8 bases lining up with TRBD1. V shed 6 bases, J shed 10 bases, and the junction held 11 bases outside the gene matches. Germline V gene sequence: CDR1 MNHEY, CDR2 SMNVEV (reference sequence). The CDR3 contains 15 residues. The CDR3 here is CASSSATGVKSPLHF. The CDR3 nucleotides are TGTGCCAGCAGCTCTGCGACAGGGGTGAAGTCACCCCTCCACTTT.

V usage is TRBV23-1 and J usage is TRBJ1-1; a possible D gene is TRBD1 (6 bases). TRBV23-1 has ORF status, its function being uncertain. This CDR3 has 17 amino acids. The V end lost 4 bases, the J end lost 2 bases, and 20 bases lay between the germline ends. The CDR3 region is CASSLSGGAKGNTEAFF. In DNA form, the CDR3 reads TGCGCCAGCAGTCTAAGTGGGGGGGCGAAGGGAAACACTGAAGCTTTCTTT.

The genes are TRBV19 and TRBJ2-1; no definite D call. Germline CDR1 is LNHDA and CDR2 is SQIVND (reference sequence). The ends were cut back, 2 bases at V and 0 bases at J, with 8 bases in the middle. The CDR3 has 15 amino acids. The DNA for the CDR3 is TGTGCCAGTAGTATACAGATGAGCTCCTACAATGAGCAGTTCTTC. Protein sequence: CASSIQMSSYNEQFF.